This TCR beta chain was found in a study of blood T cell repertoires in COVID-19. The cohort comprised adults aged roughly 18 to 100 years residing in some 24 US areas. This clone has only a few counts. Clones were read by immunoSEQ multiplex PCR, and TCRdb kept only the in-frame ones, dropping some. The table lists about 150,000 clones, about 86% of them singletons, with around 7.1% in the top ten. The sample was PBMCs or T cells enriched from blood (not recorded which). The sequence derives from a man aged 50 to 60 who had recovered from COVID-19.

CDR3 protein: CASSGGGGNQPQHF. CDR3 coding DNA: TGTGCCAGCAGTGGAGGGGGCGGCAATCAGCCCCAGCATTTT. The chain uses TRBV2 and TRBJ1-5; 7 nucleotides match TRBD1. CDR3 size: 14 residues. Germline CDR1 and CDR2: SNHLY and FYNNEI. With 4 bases clipped from V and 2 bases from J, the junction kept 2 bases outside the gene matches.